Each of the 9 T cell receptor beta chains below was sequenced from the same sample in a study of T cell changes during pregnancy in multiple sclerosis. Method: immunoSEQ multiplex PCR; TCRdb's copy keeps in-frame clones and lacks some. In the table there are around 30,000 clones, 80% to 90% of which are singletons. This specimen consisted of CD8+ T cells from peripheral blood mononuclear cells, obtained in the second trimester of pregnancy. Receptor source: a female donor with multiple sclerosis, enrolled in a pregnancy study.

The rearrangement joins TRBV6-6 to TRBJ2-7; 9 positions match TRBD2. V trimming: 7 bases; J trimming: 3 bases; junction bases outside the gene matches: 10. The CDR3 is 15 amino acids. CDR1 MNHNY and CDR2 SVGAGI come from the germline V gene (reference sequence). This chain's CDR3 is CASIPGLARDYEQYF. As DNA, the CDR3 is TGTGCCAGCATCCCGGGACTAGCAAGGGACTACGAGCAGTACTTC.

The genes are TRBV7-2 and TRBJ1-1; 7 bases align to TRBD1. CDR3 length: 13 residues. Per the germline V gene, CDR1 is SGHTA and CDR2 is FQGNSA. The V segment lost 5 bases and the J segment 5 bases; nucleotides outside the gene matches: 5. CDR3 residues: CASSAQGGTEAFF. DNA for the CDR3: TGTGCCAGCAGCGCCCAGGGGGGTACTGAAGCTTTCTTT.

This clone was recorded a few times. The chain uses TRBV7-3 and TRBJ2-3; 9 nucleotides agree with TRBD2. Germline trimming cut 3 bases from V and 1 base from J; bases unmatched to any gene: 2. This CDR3 is built from 15 residues. Per germline, CDR1 SGHTA and CDR2 FQGTGA. CDR3 nucleotides: TGTGCCAGCAGCTTCATAGCGGGGGGCACAGATACGCAGTATTTT. Its protein product is CASSFIAGGTDTQYF. The full variable domain, completed using reference TRBV7-3 and TRBJ2-3, is GAGVSQTPSNKVTEKGKYVELRCDPISGHTALYWYRQSLGQGPEFLIYFQGTGAADDSGLPNDRFFAVRPEGSVSTLKIQRTERGDSAVYLCASSFIAGGTDTQYFGPGTRLTVL.

This chain connects TRBV5-1 to TRBJ2-3, with 7 positions matching TRBD1. Germline loops: CDR1 SGHRS, CDR2 YFSETQ. Trimming took 0 bases from V and 3 from J; bases not matched to a gene: 7. This CDR3 spans 16 amino acids. The DNA for the CDR3 is TGCGCCAGCAGCTTGGCGGCAGGGGGAATAACAGATACGCAGTATTTT. It translates to CASSLAAGGITDTQYF.

The chain uses TRBV11-2 and TRBJ1-2, with D perhaps matching TRBD1 (5 bases). Germline CDR1 is SGHAT and CDR2 is FQNNGV. The CDR3 totals 16 residues. Trimming took off 2 bases at V and 1 base at J, with 14 bases between the two ends. CDR3 region: CASSLRVGLNNYGYTF. CDR3 nucleotides: TGTGCCAGCAGCTTAAGAGTGGGGCTCAATAACTATGGCTACACCTTC.

The chain has TRBV27 and TRBJ1-2, with D possibly TRBD1 on 5 matching bases. CDR3 length: 13 residues. Trimming left V 5 bases short and J 6 bases short, with 13 bases between. Germline CDR1 and CDR2: MNHEY and SMNVEV (reference sequence). The CDR3 loop is CASSGQGWDGYTF. DNA of the CDR3: TGTGCCAGCAGTGGCCAGGGTTGGGATGGCTACACCTTC.

The rearrangement links TRBV9 to TRBJ2-7; 8 nucleotides agree with TRBD2. CDR1 and CDR2 from the germline V gene are SGDLS and YYNGEE. The CDR3 extends over 15 amino acids. V gave up 0 bases and J gave up 2 bases; unmatched junction bases: 4. The CDR3 DNA reads as TGTGCCAGCAGCGTAGGGGGCGGGGGGACCTACGAGCAGTACTTC. Translated: CASSVGGGGTYEQYF.

The rearrangement links TRBV2 to TRBJ2-7, with D possibly matching TRBD2 (5 bases). The length of the CDR3 is 13 residues. The germline V gene has CDR1 SNHLY and CDR2 FYNNEI. The V end was cut by 7 bases, the J end by 1 base, with 11 bases between. DNA for the CDR3: TGTGCCAGCAACGACGGGATTTCCTACGAGCAGTACTTC. Its translation: CASNDGISYEQYF.

This chain joins TRBV6-1 and TRBJ2-3; TRBD2 matches 14 bases. Germline loops: CDR1 MNHNS, CDR2 SASEGT. Trimming at V came to 5 bases and at J to 4 bases, leaving 2 bases not matched to a gene. The CDR3 has 15 residues. The DNA for the CDR3 is TGTGCCAGCAGTTTGACTAGCGGGGGGGCAGATACGCAGTATTTT. It is translated as CASSLTSGGADTQYF.